The 30 T cell receptor beta chains presented below share a single source sample, sequenced in a study of neoadjuvant nivolumab and ipilimumab in lung cancer. TCRdb's table, derived via immunoSEQ multiplex PCR, lists solely in-frame clones and lacks some. The sample includes over 5,500 clones, 65% to 85% of them seen just once. The source was tumor tissue, collected after neoadjuvant nivolumab, alone or with ipilimumab, at or shortly before surgery. These receptor sequences come from an adult with non-small cell lung cancer.

This clone was seen more than once but under ten times. The chain recombines TRBV11-3 with TRBJ2-1; 11 bases match TRBD2. There are 16 residues in the CDR3. Germline CDR1 SGHNT, CDR2 YENEEA. Germline trimming cut 5 bases from V and 5 bases from J; bases unmatched to any gene: 8. Here the CDR3 reads CASSPYSGRGNNEQFF. For the CDR3, the DNA is TGTGCCAGCAGCCCGTATAGCGGGAGGGGGAACAATGAGCAGTTCTTC.

The gene calls are TRBV5-1 and TRBJ2-7; D possibly matches TRBD1 or TRBD2 (5 bases each). The CDR3 is 13 residues long. V gave up 5 bases and J gave up 0 bases, with 9 bases separating them. Germline-derived CDR1 and CDR2 are SGHRS and YFSETQ. The CDR3 DNA is TGCGCCAGCAGAAAGGGGAGCTCCTACGAGCAGTACTTC. Its translation: CASRKGSSYEQYF. The complete variable domain, with remaining parts taken from reference TRBV5-1 and TRBJ2-7, reads KAGVTQTPRYLIKTRGQQVTLSCSPISGHRSVSWYQQTPGQGLQFLFEYFSETQRNKGNFPGRFSGRQFSNSRSEMNVSTLELGDSALYLCASRKGSSYEQYFGPGTRLTVT.

The J gene is TRBJ2-5, the V gene TRBV4-1; TRBD2 agrees at 9 bases. This CDR3 spans 19 amino acids. The junction had 16 bases not matched to a gene; V was cut back by 1 base and J by 4 bases. Germline V gene sequence: CDR1 MGHRA, CDR2 YSYEKL. For the CDR3, the DNA is TGCGCCAGCAGCCAAGGGCGGGAGGGCCAGGGGAATCTGTTAGAGACCCAGTACTTC. It encodes CASSQGREGQGNLLETQYF.

The V call is TRBV28, the J call TRBJ1-1; D is uncertain. This CDR3 spans 13 amino acids. The germline CDR1 and CDR2 sequences are MDHEN and SYDVKM. The V end was cut by 3 bases, the J end by 4 bases, with 9 bases between. As DNA, the CDR3 is TGTGCCAGCAGTTTCATGGACGGCACTGAAGCTTTCTTT. Protein sequence: CASSFMDGTEAFF. The variable domain in full, with the rest retrieved from reference TRBV28 and TRBJ1-1, is DVKVTQSSRYLVKRTGEKVFLECVQDMDHENMFWYRQDPGLGLRLIYFSYDVKMKEKGDIPEGYSVSREKKERFSLILESASTNQTSMYLCASSFMDGTEAFFGQGTRLTVV.

In its sample, this clone was seen once. J is TRBJ2-5 and V is TRBV19, with D perhaps assigned TRBD1 or TRBD2 (5 bases each). The CDR3 extends over 13 amino acids. Per germline, CDR1 LNHDA and CDR2 SQIVND (reference sequence). Trimming took off 10 bases at V and 9 bases at J, with 21 bases between the two ends. The CDR3 reads CATGTAGSEAQYF. CDR3 nucleotide sequence: TGTGCCACGGGGACGGCCGGTTCTGAGGCCCAGTACTTC. The complete variable domain, with remaining parts taken from reference TRBV19 and TRBJ2-5, reads DGGITQSPKYLFRKEGQNVTLSCEQNLNHDAMYWYRQDPGQGLRLIYYSQIVNDFQKGDIAEGYSVSREKKESFPLTVTSAQKNPTAFYLCATGTAGSEAQYFGPGTRLLVL.

The chain joins TRBV5-1 to TRBJ2-3, with unresolved D. CDR1 and CDR2 from the germline V gene are SGHRS and YFSETQ. The CDR3 totals 15 residues. V lost 0 bases and J 2 bases, leaving 10 bases between the germline ends. The CDR3 loop reads CASSLEAGATDTQYF. CDR3 nucleotide sequence: TGCGCCAGCAGCTTGGAGGCAGGAGCCACAGATACGCAGTATTTT.

V and J are TRBV19 and TRBJ2-7, with unresolved D. Between the trimmed V and J ends, which lost 10 bases and 5 bases, there was a span of 12 bases. The CDR3 is 11 residues long. Germline assignment: CDR1 LNHDA and CDR2 SQIVND (reference sequence). The CDR3 loop reads CATTIQDEQYF. CDR3 nucleotide sequence: TGTGCCACCACAATCCAGGACGAGCAGTACTTC.

This chain uses TRBV27 with TRBJ2-2, with D unresolved. V lost 1 base and J lost 8, with 11 bases in between. The CDR3 loop spans 14 amino acids. Germline lookup yields CDR1 MNHEY and CDR2 SMNVEV (reference sequence). CDR3 region: CASSLYRSAGELFF. CDR3 DNA sequence: TGTGCCAGCAGTTTATATCGATCCGCTGGGGAGCTGTTTTTT.

The chain carries TRBV18 and TRBJ2-6, with D possibly matching TRBD2 (5 bases). Per the germline V gene, CDR1 is KGHSH and CDR2 is LQKENI. This CDR3 contains 18 residues. Trimming pared 5 bases from V and 5 bases from J, leaving 22 bases between. This chain's CDR3 is CASSCPLDLQSRANVLTF. CDR3 DNA sequence: TGTGCCAGCTCATGCCCTCTGGACTTACAAAGTCGGGCCAACGTCCTGACTTTC.

This chain's CDR3 is CASSSGPPYNEQFF. Here the CDR3 DNA reads TGTGCCAGCAGCTCGGGACCTCCGTACAATGAGCAGTTCTTC. V and J are TRBV7-3 and TRBJ2-1; D might be TRBD1 or TRBD2, each matching 5 bases. CDR3 size: 14 residues. V lost 4 bases and J 4 bases, leaving 11 bases between the germline ends. Germline loops: CDR1 SGHTA, CDR2 FQGTGA.

The genes are TRBV29-1 and TRBJ2-7; D is possibly TRBD1 (5 bases). With 3 bases removed from V and 0 bases from J, the gap between germline ends came to 9 bases. There are 13 residues in the CDR3. Germline V lookup: CDR1 SQVTM, CDR2 ANQGSEA. CDR3 DNA: TGCAGCGTTGAGGGGCTCAGCTCCTACGAGCAGTACTTC. This encodes CSVEGLSSYEQYF.

V gene TRBV5-1 combines with J gene TRBJ2-7, with 7 bases aligning to TRBD1. Germline assignment: CDR1 SGHRS and CDR2 YFSETQ. This CDR3 region has 14 residues. The V gene end was trimmed by 4 bases and the J gene end by 5 bases; junction bases not matched to a gene: 9. The CDR3 DNA follows: TGCGCCAGCAGCCCCCAGACAGGGAACGACGAGCAGTACTTC. It codes for CASSPQTGNDEQYF.

The genes are TRBV5-1 and TRBJ1-5, with D possibly being TRBD1 (5 bases). Germline assignment: CDR1 SGHRS and CDR2 YFSETQ. Deletions cut 4 bases from V and 3 bases from J, with 11 bases between. The CDR3 runs 14 residues. CDR3 in DNA: TGCGCCAGCAGCACGGGGGGGAACAATCAGCCCCAGCATTTT. Translation: CASSTGGNNQPQHF.

V is TRBV19 and J is TRBJ2-1; 12 bases fit TRBD2. Germline values: CDR1 LNHDA, CDR2 SQIVND (reference sequence). J gave up 4 bases and V 1 base, and 11 bases lay outside the gene matches. The CDR3 has 19 residues. CDR3 nucleotide sequence: TGTGCCAGTAGTATAGGGGTTCTAGCGGGAGGGAGGGTATACAATGAGCAGTTCTTC. Translating gives CASSIGVLAGGRVYNEQFF.

This clone was counted once. This chain links TRBV7-2 with TRBJ1-1; D is unclear. The V gene lost 3 bases and the J gene lost 1 base, with 12 bases spanning the gap. Per germline, CDR1 SGHTA and CDR2 FQGNSA. The CDR3 loop spans 15 amino acids. The CDR3 reads CASSFGGRANTEAFF. CDR3 bases: TGTGCCAGCAGCTTTGGTGGACGGGCGAACACTGAAGCTTTCTTT.

The J gene is TRBJ2-1, the V gene TRBV7-9; no clear D gene. Trimming cost V 4 bases and J 6 bases, with 10 bases left between them. Looked up from germline, CDR1 is SEHNR and CDR2 is FQNEAQ (reference sequence). The CDR3 totals 13 residues. CDR3 nucleotide sequence: TGTGCCAGCAGCTCGTCAGATAGCAATGAGCAGTTCTTC. Its translation: CASSSSDSNEQFF.

The rearrangement uses TRBV7-2 and TRBJ2-7, with no clear D. CDR3 length: 12 residues. Germline V gene data show CDR1 as SGHTA and CDR2 as FQGNSA. With 5 bases removed from V and 4 bases from J, the gap between germline ends came to 9 bases. CDR3 sequence reads: CASSLFLYEQYF. The CDR3 DNA reads as TGTGCCAGCAGCCTATTCCTTTACGAGCAGTACTTC.

This rearrangement joins TRBV19 to TRBJ2-3, with 7 bases matching TRBD2. CDR1 and CDR2 (germline): LNHDA, SQIVND (reference sequence). The CDR3 totals 13 residues. The ends lost 7 bases at V and 6 bases at J; junction bases unmatched: 7. The DNA for the CDR3 is TGTGCCAGTACGGCGGGAGTGGGGGATACGCAGTATTTT. Translated, it gives CASTAGVGDTQYF.

The chain is built from TRBV5-1 and TRBJ2-2; tentative D call: TRBD2 (6 bases). V gave up 4 bases and J gave up 0 bases, with 13 bases separating them. CDR1 is SGHRS and CDR2 is YFSETQ in the germline V gene. The CDR3 contains 16 residues. CDR3 sequence reads: CASSVGTFANTGELFF. Written as DNA, the CDR3 is TGCGCCAGCAGCGTAGGGACTTTCGCGAACACCGGGGAGCTGTTTTTT.

The chain has TRBV6-5 and TRBJ2-3; 10 positions agree with TRBD1. The CDR3 extends over 14 amino acids. The ends lost 6 bases at V and 4 bases at J; junction bases unmatched: 4. Germline CDR1 MNHEY, CDR2 SVGAGI. The DNA of the CDR3 is TGTGCCAGCAGATTGACAGGGGGCTCAGATACGCAGTATTTT. It translates to CASRLTGGSDTQYF.

This clone occurred a few times. This chain connects TRBV15 to TRBJ2-7; tentative D call: TRBD1 (6 bases). The CDR3 is made up of 14 amino acids. Germline V gene lookup returns CDR1 LNHNV and CDR2 YYDKDF (reference sequence). The V and J ends lost 3 bases and 4 bases respectively, with 13 bases between them. CDR3 nucleotide sequence: TGTGCCACCAGCAGCTGGGACAATACGTACGAGCAGTACTTC. Its protein is CATSSWDNTYEQYF.

The genes are TRBV5-4 and TRBJ1-5; 8 nucleotides agree with TRBD1. Trimming took 2 bases from V and 2 from J; bases not matched to a gene: 6. The CDR3 totals 16 residues. Germline loops: CDR1 SGHNT, CDR2 YYREEE (reference sequence). In nucleotides, the CDR3 is TGTGCCAGCAGCTTAACAGGGGGTTCGGGCAATCAGCCCCAGCATTTT. This encodes CASSLTGGSGNQPQHF.

CDR3 amino acids: CASRRDRGGTEAFF. The DNA of the CDR3 is TGCGCCAGCAGGCGGGACAGGGGTGGAACTGAAGCTTTCTTT. The rearrangement uses TRBV5-1 and TRBJ1-1, with 10 nucleotides matching TRBD1. CDR3 length equals 14 residues. Germline V gene data show CDR1 as SGHRS and CDR2 as YFSETQ. V was pared by 5 bases and J by 5 bases, with 6 bases of the junction left unmatched.

This clone has a single count. V gene TRBV20-1 combines with J gene TRBJ1-1, with D hard to call. The CDR3 has 9 residues. Germline V lookup: CDR1 DFQATT, CDR2 SNEGSKA (reference sequence). The CDR3 DNA is TGCCGGACCTTCCCTGAAGCTTTCTTT. It codes for CRTFPEAFF.

This chain joins TRBV5-4 and TRBJ2-1; no clear D gene. CDR1 and CDR2 (germline): SGHNT, YYREEE (reference sequence). The CDR3 is 14 amino acids. V shed 5 bases and J shed 8 bases, with 17 bases lying between them. In DNA form, the CDR3 reads TGTGCCAGCAGTAATGGGCGTCTGTGGGATGAGCAGTTCTTC. Protein product: CASSNGRLWDEQFF.

CDR3 bases: TGCAGCGCTGACGGGGGGACCACAGATACGCAGTATTTT. This encodes CSADGGTTDTQYF. This chain connects TRBV29-1 to TRBJ2-3, with 7 bases aligning to TRBD2. V lost 7 bases to trimming and J lost 2 bases; unmatched junction nucleotides: 6. CDR1 is SQVTM, CDR2 ANQGSEA, per germline. The CDR3 has 13 amino acids.

J is TRBJ1-2 and V is TRBV19; D remains ambiguous. The germline gives CDR1 LNHDA, CDR2 SQIVND (reference sequence). The CDR3 is 15 amino acids. Between the trimmed V and J ends, which lost 3 bases and 3 bases, there was a span of 14 bases. CDR3 in amino acids: CASSMRRADYYGYTF. The CDR3 DNA reads as TGTGCCAGTAGTATGAGGAGGGCAGACTACTATGGCTACACCTTC. The full variable domain, in which reference TRBV19 and TRBJ1-2 provide the parts outside the CDR3, is DGGITQSPKYLFRKEGQNVTLSCEQNLNHDAMYWYRQDPGQGLRLIYYSQIVNDFQKGDIAEGYSVSREKKESFPLTVTSAQKNPTAFYLCASSMRRADYYGYTFGSGTRLTVV.

J is TRBJ2-7 and V is TRBV10-1, with 14 bases lining up with TRBD2. Unmatched junction bases numbered 13, after V lost 0 bases and J lost 3 bases. The CDR3 is 20 residues long. The germline V gene encodes CDR1 WNHNN and CDR2 SYGVQD (reference sequence). The CDR3 DNA is TGCGCCAGCAGTGAGTCGAAGAGAACGACTAGCGGGAGGGACGACTACGAGCAGTACTTC. Protein sequence: CASSESKRTTSGRDDYEQYF.

The CDR3 DNA reads TGCGCCAGCAGCTTTCTGGGGAGCTACGAGCAGTACTTC. This sequence encodes CASSFLGSYEQYF. V gene TRBV5-1 combines with J gene TRBJ2-7; the D gene is possibly TRBD2 (5 bases). Germline V gene sequence: CDR1 SGHRS, CDR2 YFSETQ. V was clipped by 2 bases and J by 3 bases, with 9 bases between them. This CDR3 has 13 residues.

This clone was recorded once. V usage is TRBV29-1 and J usage is TRBJ1-3; D gene unclear. The CDR3 consists of 13 residues. The V gene lost 5 bases and the J gene lost 1 base, with 9 bases spanning the gap. Germline loops: CDR1 SQVTM, CDR2 ANQGSEA. The CDR3 sequence: CSVRETSGNTIYF. The CDR3 coding sequence is TGCAGCGTTCGGGAGACATCTGGAAACACCATATATTTT. The full variable domain, with the rest looked up from reference TRBV29-1 and TRBJ1-3, is SAVISQKPSRDICQRGTSLTIQCQVDSQVTMMFWYRQQPGQSLTLIATANQGSEATYESGFVIDKFPISRPNLTFSTLTVSNMSPEDSSIYLCSVRETSGNTIYFGEGSWLTVV.